Following are 27 T cell receptor beta chains from one sample sequenced in a study of cytomegalovirus exposure and HLA in healthy donors (dated 2017 in TCRdb). The library was made by the immunoSEQ multiplex PCR assay. For the multiplex PCR, a mixture combining 60 forward primers for TCR Vbeta segments and 13 reverse primers for TCR Jbeta segments was used. Entries here come from immuneACCESS through TCRdb and include only in-frame sequences with V and J called. Some clones fail to appear in such tables; in the studies checked, an unresolved V gene covers under half of the shortfall, and the cause of the remainder is unknown. The sample has about 130,000 clones on record, roughly 79% of them singletons. The ten largest account for 1.3% to 1.5% of the sample. Material: PBMCs. These receptor sequences come from a woman between 35 and 50 years old in good health and CMV-seronegative.

This clone has more than one count but fewer than ten. The CDR3 bases are TGTGCCAGCAGCTCCGGGACAGGGTTCCCATACGAGCAGTACTTC. Translating gives CASSSGTGFPYEQYF. J is TRBJ2-7 and V is TRBV7-9; 9 bases are shared with TRBD1. Germline loops: CDR1 SEHNR, CDR2 FQNEAQ (reference sequence). V was pared by 4 bases and J by 4 bases, with 8 bases of the junction left unmatched. The length of the CDR3 is 15 residues. Complete variable domain (other parts from reference TRBV7-9 and TRBJ2-7): DTGVSQNPRHKITKRGQNVTFRCDPISEHNRLYWYRQTLGQGPEFLTYFQNEAQLEKSRLLSDRFSAERPKGSFSTLEIQRTEQGDSAMYLCASSSGTGFPYEQYFGPGTRLTVT.

The chain recombines TRBV5-1 with TRBJ2-3; TRBD2 is a possible D gene (5 bases). CDR3 length equals 15 residues. Deletions cut 2 bases from V and 2 bases from J, with 12 bases between. Germline-derived CDR1 and CDR2 are SGHRS and YFSETQ. CDR3 sequence: CASSFAWEFTDTQYF. CDR3 DNA sequence: TGCGCCAGCAGCTTCGCATGGGAGTTCACAGATACGCAGTATTTT.

The chain has TRBV19 and TRBJ1-2; no reliable D call. The germline gives CDR1 LNHDA, CDR2 SQIVND (reference sequence). V shed 9 bases and J shed 3 bases, with 17 bases lying between them. The CDR3 covers 14 residues. The CDR3 protein is CASQAIAADYGYTF. The CDR3 bases are TGTGCCAGCCAAGCGATTGCGGCAGACTATGGCTACACCTTC.

About this clone itself: One end of the junction is discordant with germline, which a read error may explain. The V and J genes are TRBV7-7 and TRBJ2-1; the D gene is possibly TRBD2 (6 bases). There are 15 residues in the CDR3. Germline loops: CDR1 SSHAT, CDR2 FNYEAQ (reference sequence). CDR3 DNA sequence: TGTGCTAGCAGCTTACGGGACTCCGCATACAATGAGCAGTTCTTC. Its translation is CASSLRDSAYNEQFF.

As to this clone: One end of the junction does not line up with germline, which may come from a read error. The rearrangement uses TRBV7-7 and TRBJ2-2, with D possibly TRBD1 on 6 matching bases. Germline V CDR1 and CDR2: SSHAT, FNYEAQ (reference sequence). The CDR3 is 15 amino acids. The CDR3 bases are TGTGCTAGCAGCTTAGTAGGGGGGAACACCGGGGAGCTGTTTTTT. Encoded protein: CASSLVGGNTGELFF.

The chain recombines TRBV2 with TRBJ1-5, with TRBD1 as a possible D gene (6 bases). This CDR3 has 14 residues. The germline V gene encodes CDR1 SNHLY and CDR2 FYNNEI. The germline V and J ends were trimmed by 6 bases and 4 bases, with 13 bases remaining between them. The CDR3 bases are TGTGCCAGCAGGGAACAGGGTATTAATCAGCCCCAGCATTTT. Residues: CASREQGINQPQHF.

V usage is TRBV19 and J usage is TRBJ1-4; D perhaps matches TRBD1 (6 bases). The germline V and J ends were trimmed by 2 bases and 0 bases, with 13 bases remaining between them. This CDR3 comprises 17 residues. Germline values: CDR1 LNHDA, CDR2 SQIVND (reference sequence). The CDR3 nucleotides are TGTGCCAGTAGTATACGGACAGTTGCCGCAACTAATGAAAAACTGTTTTTT. This translates into CASSIRTVAATNEKLFF.

This sequence joins TRBV4-3 and TRBJ1-1; D unresolved. The CDR3 is 13 amino acids. V shed 0 bases and J shed 5 bases, with 7 bases lying between them. CDR1 is LGHNA and CDR2 is YSLEER in the germline V gene. CDR3 bases: TGCGCCAGCAGCCAAGATTCCGGGACTGAAGCTTTCTTT. Translated: CASSQDSGTEAFF.

CDR3 sequence: CASSIQGNTEAFF. The CDR3 nucleotides read TGTGCCAGTAGTATCCAGGGGAATACTGAAGCTTTCTTT. The V gene is TRBV19, the J gene TRBJ1-1, with D maybe TRBD1 (6 bases). The CDR3 is 13 residues long. Trimming pared 3 bases from V and 5 bases from J, leaving 10 bases between. Per germline, CDR1 LNHDA and CDR2 SQIVND (reference sequence).

This chain links TRBV5-6 with TRBJ2-2; the match to TRBD1 covers 9 bases. The trim removed 0 bases at V and 7 bases at J, leaving 4 bases unmatched. Germline assignment: CDR1 SGHDT and CDR2 YYEEEE. The CDR3 spans 15 residues. In nucleotides, the CDR3 is TGTGCCAGCAGCTTGGAGTACAGGGGGCTCGGGGAGCTGTTTTTT. Its protein is CASSLEYRGLGELFF.

Comments on this clone: Compared with germline, one end of the junction differs, possibly owing to a read error. The V and J genes are TRBV28 and TRBJ1-2, with D possibly TRBD1 on 5 matching bases. The CDR3 spans 14 residues. Germline CDR1 reads MDHEN; CDR2 reads SYDVKM. CDR3 sequence (DNA): TGTGCCAGCAGTCCCAGGGATAGGATGGTCCATATGGGATTC. Protein: CASSPRDRMVHMGF.

The V and J genes are TRBV27 and TRBJ2-1; 9 nucleotides line up with TRBD1. The length of the CDR3 is 17 residues. Germline V gene data show CDR1 as MNHEY and CDR2 as SMNVEV (reference sequence). The junction had 9 bases not matched to a gene; V was cut back by 0 bases and J by 6 bases. In DNA form, the CDR3 reads TGTGCCAGCAGTTTATCGATAGGGACAGGGTGGATCAATGAGCAGTTCTTC. Protein sequence: CASSLSIGTGWINEQFF.

This clone was found a few times. The genes are TRBV28 and TRBJ2-1, with a possible D match to TRBD1 (6 bases). The CDR3 is made up of 14 amino acids. The germline V and J ends were trimmed by 2 bases and 5 bases, with 10 bases remaining between them. The V gene's germline CDR1 is MDHEN and CDR2 SYDVKM. The CDR3 sequence: CASSLASGDNEQFF. The CDR3, as DNA: TGTGCCAGCAGTTTAGCATCAGGGGACAATGAGCAGTTCTTC.

The chain links TRBV9 to TRBJ1-2; D is perhaps TRBD1 (5 bases). This CDR3 comprises 14 residues. CDR1 SGDLS and CDR2 YYNGEE come from the germline V gene. Trimming shortened V by 2 bases and J by 3 bases, and 11 bases separated the two germline ends. The CDR3 loop reads CASSVDSGHYGYTF. Here the CDR3 DNA reads TGTGCCAGCAGCGTTGATTCAGGGCACTATGGCTACACCTTC.

J is TRBJ2-7 and V is TRBV27, with D tentatively TRBD1 (5 bases). Germline V lookup: CDR1 MNHEY, CDR2 SMNVEV (reference sequence). The CDR3 totals 16 residues. Trimming removed 5 bases at V and 2 bases at J, with 19 bases between. Written as DNA, the CDR3 is TGTGCCAGCAGTATTGATTTAGGGGCCTTACCCTACGAGCAGTACTTC. It is translated as CASSIDLGALPYEQYF.

The V and J genes are TRBV12-5 and TRBJ2-5; 12 positions match TRBD2. Germline assignment: CDR1 LGHNT and CDR2 FRNRAP. The CDR3 totals 16 residues. V was pared by 3 bases and J by 5 bases, with 7 bases of the junction left unmatched. The CDR3, as DNA: TGTGCTAGTGGTTTCGGACTAGCGGGGCCTGGGGAGACCCAGTACTTC. Protein sequence: CASGFGLAGPGETQYF.

This clone is a singleton in its sample. The chain combines TRBV5-8 with TRBJ1-1, with 8 bases aligning to TRBD1. Germline loops: CDR1 SGHTS, CDR2 YDEGEE. This CDR3 is built from 15 residues. Trimming cost V 4 bases and J 6 bases; bases outside gene matches: 11. CDR3 nucleotides: TGTGCCAGCAGCCGAGCGGACAGGGACGTGCCTGAAGCTTTCTTT. Translated: CASSRADRDVPEAFF. Full variable domain (rest looked up from reference TRBV5-8 and TRBJ1-1): EAGVTQSPTHLIKTRGQQATLRCSPISGHTSVYWYQQALGLGLQFLLWYDEGEERNRGNFPPRFSGRQFPNYSSELNVNALELEDSALYLCASSRADRDVPEAFFGQGTRLTVV.

This clone was found a few times. The V and J genes are TRBV9 and TRBJ1-6; unclear D gene. This CDR3 is built from 12 residues. V was shortened by 3 bases and J by 8 bases, with 6 bases between the two germline ends. From germline, CDR1 is SGDLS and CDR2 YYNGEE. The CDR3 here is CASSARDSPLHF. In nucleotides, the CDR3 is TGTGCCAGCAGCGCGCGGGATTCACCCCTCCACTTT.

V usage is TRBV5-4 and J usage is TRBJ1-5, with no clear D. CDR1 and CDR2 from the germline V gene are SGHNT and YYREEE (reference sequence). V dropped 1 base and J dropped 6 bases, with 11 bases sitting between them. This CDR3 is built from 14 residues. The CDR3 here is CASSLRGSGQPQHF. For the CDR3, the DNA is TGTGCCAGCAGCTTGCGTGGTTCGGGTCAGCCCCAGCATTTT.

The chain uses TRBV7-9 and TRBJ2-7; 11 bases align to TRBD2. V lost 4 bases and J lost 3; bases outside the gene matches: 5. Germline CDR1 and CDR2: SEHNR and FQNEAQ (reference sequence). This CDR3 is 15 amino acids long. Here the CDR3 DNA reads TGTGCCAGCAGCTACCCGGGACTAGCGGACTACGAGCAGTACTTC. As protein: CASSYPGLADYEQYF.

This clone has more than one count but fewer than ten. The rearrangement joins TRBV27 to TRBJ1-2, with D maybe TRBD1 (6 bases). CDR3 length: 14 amino acids. Germline V gives CDR1 MNHEY, CDR2 SMNVEV (reference sequence). Trimming removed 6 bases at V and 2 bases at J, with 13 bases between. Here the CDR3 DNA reads TGTGCCAGCAGCCAAGTAGGGGGAAACTATGGCTACACCTTC. It yields the protein CASSQVGGNYGYTF.

V is TRBV5-1 and J is TRBJ2-5; the D gene is possibly TRBD2 (7 bases). CDR3 size: 16 residues. Trimming cost V 0 bases and J 5 bases, with 17 bases left between them. Looked up from germline, CDR1 is SGHRS and CDR2 is YFSETQ. CDR3 amino acids: CASSLVLGGGRETQYF. The CDR3 nucleotides read TGCGCCAGCAGCTTGGTTCTGGGGGGGGGCCGGGAGACCCAGTACTTC.

The chain employs TRBV6-1 and TRBJ1-5; D is undetermined. The germline CDR1 and CDR2 sequences are MNHNS and SASEGT. This CDR3 is built from 19 residues. The ends were cut back, 2 bases at V and 0 bases at J, with 20 bases in the middle. The CDR3 coding sequence is TGTGCCAGCAGTGAATTGAGCCATCCGAGAAGATATAGCAATCAGCCCCAGCATTTT. This encodes CASSELSHPRRYSNQPQHF.

This rearrangement joins TRBV6-1 to TRBJ1-1; D is possibly TRBD1 (6 bases). Germline V lookup: CDR1 MNHNS, CDR2 SASEGT. The CDR3 length is 14 residues. V was clipped by 7 bases and J by 0 bases, with 12 bases between them. The CDR3 protein is CASMWGQLNTEAFF. CDR3 in DNA: TGTGCCAGCATGTGGGGGCAGTTGAACACTGAAGCTTTCTTT.

V usage is TRBV7-7 and J usage is TRBJ2-1; TRBD2 aligns across 9 bases. CDR1 is SSHAT, CDR2 FNYEAQ, per germline (reference sequence). The CDR3 spans 20 residues. The J segment lost 0 bases and the V segment lost 0 bases, leaving 12 bases of the junction unmatched. CDR3 sequence (DNA): TGTGCCAGCAGCTTAGCTCCCCACGCTAGCGGGGACCTCTCCTACAATGAGCAGTTCTTC. Amino acids: CASSLAPHASGDLSYNEQFF.

The chain is built from TRBV27 and TRBJ1-1; D perhaps matches TRBD1 (6 bases). The germline V gene encodes CDR1 MNHEY and CDR2 SMNVEV (reference sequence). V lost 5 bases, J lost 0 bases, and 10 bases lay in between. CDR3 length equals 14 residues. The CDR3 region is CASSLQGMNTEAFF. In DNA, the CDR3 is TGTGCCAGCAGTCTACAGGGAATGAACACTGAAGCTTTCTTT.

The V gene is TRBV7-9, the J gene TRBJ2-1; TRBD1 matches at 9 bases. After removal of 3 bases from V and 5 bases from J, the junction contained 2 bases not matched to a gene. The CDR3 loop spans 14 amino acids. From germline, CDR1 is SEHNR and CDR2 FQNEAQ (reference sequence). The CDR3 loop reads CASSLTGGDNEQFF. Here the CDR3 DNA reads TGTGCCAGCAGCTTGACAGGGGGGGACAATGAGCAGTTCTTC.